The source of this T cell receptor beta chain is a study of T cells in Graves' hyperthyroidism and ophthalmopathy. Trimming removed 6 bases from V and 7 bases from J; junction bases left unmatched: 9. The CDR3 consists of 14 residues. The study left out patients who had uncontrolled infection, other autoimmune disease, pregnancy or lactation. Researchers amplified the TCR beta CDR3 regions from RNA transcripts. An initial round of RT-PCR targeting the TCR CDR3 relied on the HTBI primer set. TCRdb used MiXCR to reprocess the multiplex PCR reads, holding one entry per CDR3 protein. The data show hundreds of thousands of distinct CDR3 sequences, about 15% seen once.

V and J are TRBV12-3 or TRBV12-4 and TRBJ1-5, with TRBD1 identical over 7 bases. The sample taken for sequencing was blood. This receptor was identified in a woman aged 55-70 years with Graves' ophthalmopathy. The CDR3 sequence: CASSTDDRVQPQHF. CDR3 bases: TGTGCCAGCAGCACCGATGACAGGGTCCAGCCCCAGCATTTT.